This TCR beta chain was sequenced during a study of T cells after yellow fever vaccination. Whole-study results and caveats: Some clonotypes, a small share, were shared between CD4 and CD8 compartments. When the response was secondary, it was weaker but reached its peak faster, day 5 versus 15. Post-booster reappearance was seen for most primary-vaccination clones (roughly 96% CD4, 75% to 90% CD8).

A few counts support this clonotype. Its antigen is as yet unknown. This CDR3 comprises 14 residues. The V end lost 5 bases, the J end lost 5 bases, and 15 bases lay between the germline ends. CDR1 and CDR2 (germline): LGHDT, YNNKEL (reference sequence). Template-switching 5'RACE yielded the TCR cDNA; a universal primer site and UMIs were added in the process. From the 5' RACE reads, TCRdb called clonotypes with MiXCR, one entry per CDR3 protein. The sample carries roughly 260,000 distinct CDR3 sequences, approximately 12% recorded once. The source of this sequence is a man aged 25 to 40 who received the YFV17D yellow fever vaccine. This chain joins TRBV3-1 and TRBJ1-1, with D tentatively TRBD1 (5 bases). This sample comprised CD4+ T cells sorted from PBMCs, obtained 45 days after the yellow fever booster vaccination. CDR3 protein: CASSLSRGETEAFF. For the CDR3, the DNA is TGTGCCAGCAGCTTATCTCGGGGGGAGACTGAAGCTTTCTTT.